A single sample is the source of the 14 T cell receptor beta chains below, sequenced in a study of response to subunit inactivated influenza vaccine. TCRdb passed the RT-PCR reads through MiXCR, listing each CDR3 protein once. The table has around 500,000 distinct CDR3 sequences, about 10% seen once; the top ten hold about 12%. The source material was PBMCs from blood, sampled 40 to 50 days after vaccination. The receptors come from a man aged 50 to 60 who received an inactivated influenza vaccine.

In its sample, this clonotype was seen a few times. The chain carries TRBV30 and TRBJ2-1, with no clear D. The CDR3 is 11 amino acids. Trimming removed 0 bases at V and 9 bases at J, with 6 bases between. Per the germline V gene, CDR1 is GTSNPN and CDR2 is SVGIG (reference sequence). The CDR3 region has the DNA TGTGCCTGGAGTGTAGGAACTGAGCAGTTCTTC. It specifies CAWSVGTEQFF.

The chain has TRBV29-1 and TRBJ2-5; D remains ambiguous. The germline V and J ends were trimmed by 4 bases and 2 bases, with 8 bases remaining between them. The V gene's germline CDR1 is SQVTM and CDR2 ANQGSEA. The CDR3 has 12 residues. CDR3 sequence: CSVVVGQETQYF. DNA of the CDR3: TGCAGCGTTGTGGTGGGACAAGAGACCCAGTACTTC.

In this sample, this clonotype turned up many times. This sequence joins TRBV6-1 and TRBJ2-1; TRBD2 aligns across 14 bases. Germline V gene data show CDR1 as MNHNS and CDR2 as SASEGT. The CDR3 sequence is 16 residues long. Trimming took 6 bases from V and 8 from J; bases not matched to a gene: 9. CDR3 sequence (DNA): TGTGCCAGCAGCCCTAGGGGACTAGCGGGAGCGGATGAGCAGTTCTTC. Its translation: CASSPRGLAGADEQFF.

This clonotype was detected ten times or more. The chain joins TRBV20-1 to TRBJ2-3, with 12 bases matching TRBD2. V lost 3 bases to trimming and J lost 5 bases; unmatched junction nucleotides: 3. Germline CDR1 reads DFQATT; CDR2 reads SNEGSKA (reference sequence). This CDR3 spans 14 amino acids. Here the CDR3 DNA reads TGCAGTGCTAGGCCGGGACTAGCGGGAGATACGCAGTATTTT. This codes for CSARPGLAGDTQYF.

The sample holds many counts of this clonotype. The chain uses TRBV20-1 and TRBJ1-4; D is ambiguous. V lost 1 base, J lost 7 bases, and 10 bases lay in between. The CDR3 has 13 amino acids. Germline V gives CDR1 DFQATT, CDR2 SNEGSKA (reference sequence). The CDR3 protein is CSARAPSVEKLFF. In DNA form, the CDR3 reads TGCAGTGCTAGAGCCCCTTCCGTTGAAAAACTGTTTTTT.

J is TRBJ2-3 and V is TRBV7-6; 13 positions agree with TRBD2. Germline-derived CDR1 and CDR2 are SGHVS and FNYEAQ. This CDR3 is built from 17 residues. With 0 bases clipped from V and 5 bases from J, the junction kept 5 bases outside the gene matches. This CDR3 is CASSLAWTSGGGDTQYF. The CDR3 DNA follows: TGTGCCAGCAGCTTAGCCTGGACTAGCGGGGGTGGAGATACGCAGTATTTT.

This clonotype was observed a handful of times. The genes are TRBV7-2 and TRBJ1-1; D not certain. From germline, CDR1 is SGHTA and CDR2 FQGNSA. Trimming stripped 7 bases from V and 3 bases from J, with 12 bases between. The CDR3 consists of 13 residues. In DNA form, the CDR3 reads TGTGCCAGCACACACCTCTGGGACACTGAAGCTTTCTTT. It is translated as CASTHLWDTEAFF.

This clonotype was found once. The chain carries TRBV12-3 or TRBV12-4 and TRBJ2-7; D may be TRBD1 (6 bases). V lost 5 bases, J lost 6 bases, and 23 bases lay in between. The CDR3 length is 16 residues. In DNA, the CDR3 is TGTGCCAGCAGTCCGCGCTCCGGGACACACGGGCTCGAGCAGTACTTC. Residues: CASSPRSGTHGLEQYF.

The chain employs TRBV29-1 and TRBJ2-6, with TRBD1 matching over 7 bases. J gave up 0 bases and V 3 bases, and 5 bases lay outside the gene matches. CDR1 is SQVTM, CDR2 ANQGSEA, per germline. The CDR3 has 16 residues. The DNA for the CDR3 is TGCAGCGTTGACGCAGGGGGACACTCTGGGGCCAACGTCCTGACTTTC. Encoded protein: CSVDAGGHSGANVLTF.

The chain employs TRBV5-6 and TRBJ2-3; D is unclear. The germline V gene encodes CDR1 SGHDT and CDR2 YYEEEE. The CDR3 has 14 amino acids. Between the trimmed V and J ends, which lost 0 bases and 3 bases, there was a span of 8 bases. The CDR3 bases are TGTGCCAGCAGCTTGGTAATCAGAACAGATACGCAGTATTTT. Translation: CASSLVIRTDTQYF.

The sample holds a few counts of this clonotype. The genes are TRBV6-2 or TRBV6-3 and TRBJ1-2; tentatively, D is TRBD1 (6 bases). The CDR3 covers 13 residues. With 5 bases removed from V and 2 bases from J, the gap between germline ends came to 9 bases. CDR1 MNHEY and CDR2 SVGEGT come from the germline V gene. The CDR3 region has the DNA TGTGCCAGCAGTCGAGGGACAAACTATGGCTACACCTTC. Translating it yields CASSRGTNYGYTF.

This clonotype was counted only a few times. This sequence joins TRBV20-1 and TRBJ2-1; no reliable D call. CDR3 size: 14 residues. The V end was cut by 1 base, the J end by 8 bases, with 15 bases between. Germline assignment: CDR1 DFQATT and CDR2 SNEGSKA (reference sequence). The CDR3, as DNA: TGCAGTGCTAGAGTAGGGTACAGCCTTCATGAGCAGTTCTTC. This translates into CSARVGYSLHEQFF.

The J gene is TRBJ1-6, the V gene TRBV4-3, with D tentatively TRBD1 (5 bases). The CDR3 is 14 residues long. CDR1 LGHNA and CDR2 YSLEER come from the germline V gene. Trimming took 1 base from V and 6 from J, leaving 7 bases between them. CDR3 coding DNA: TGCGCCAGCAGCCAAGGGACATCTAATTCACCCCTCCACTTT. Protein product: CASSQGTSNSPLHF.

The chain has TRBV20-1 and TRBJ2-3; TRBD2 agrees at 8 bases. Losses at the gene ends were 1 base for V and 5 bases for J; bases not matched to a gene: 8. The CDR3 runs 15 residues. Germline V gene sequence: CDR1 DFQATT, CDR2 SNEGSKA (reference sequence). In DNA, the CDR3 is TGCAGTGCTAGAGGTCAGCGGGAGTCGCGAGATACGCAGTATTTT. As protein: CSARGQRESRDTQYF.